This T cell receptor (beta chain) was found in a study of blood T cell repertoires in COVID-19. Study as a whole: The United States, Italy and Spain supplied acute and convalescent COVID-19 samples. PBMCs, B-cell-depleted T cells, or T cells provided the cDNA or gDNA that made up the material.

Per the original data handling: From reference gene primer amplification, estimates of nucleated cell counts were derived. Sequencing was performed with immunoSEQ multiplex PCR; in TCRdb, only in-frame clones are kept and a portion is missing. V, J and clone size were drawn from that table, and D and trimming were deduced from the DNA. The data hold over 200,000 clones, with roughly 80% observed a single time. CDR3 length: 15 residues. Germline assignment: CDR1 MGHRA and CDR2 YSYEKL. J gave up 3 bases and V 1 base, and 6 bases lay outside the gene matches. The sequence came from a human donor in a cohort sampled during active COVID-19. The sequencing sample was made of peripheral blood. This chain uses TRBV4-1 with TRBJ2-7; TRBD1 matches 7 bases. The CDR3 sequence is CASSQGPGQLYEQYF. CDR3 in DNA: TGCGCCAGCAGCCAAGGACCGGGACAGCTCTACGAGCAGTACTTC.